Below, 3 T cell receptor beta chains from the same sample are listed, as sequenced in a study of blood T cells in healthy people across ages. Using a J-beta primer mix together with a sample-barcoded 5' primer, a second PCR was run for about 6 to 12 cycles. TCRdb processed the 5' RACE reads anew with MiXCR; each CDR3 protein has one entry. The sample contains about 1.4 million distinct CDR3 sequences, around 59% of which appear only once. The sequenced sample was blood. These receptors came from a man younger than 35 in good health.

V usage is TRBV6-5 and J usage is TRBJ1-2, with D perhaps TRBD1 (6 bases). Germline lookup yields CDR1 MNHEY and CDR2 SVGAGI. V lost 2 bases, J lost 4 bases, and 8 bases lay in between. This CDR3 has 13 residues. In DNA form, the CDR3 reads TGTGCCAGCAGTTACGGACAGCTCTATGGCTACACCTTC. It translates to CASSYGQLYGYTF.

This rearrangement joins TRBV12-3 or TRBV12-4 to TRBJ2-1, with TRBD2 identical over 13 bases. The CDR3 is made up of 15 amino acids. After removal of 6 bases from V and 8 bases from J, the junction contained 7 bases not matched to a gene. The CDR3 DNA reads TGTGCCAGCAGCGTAACTAGCGGGAGGGAACATGAGCAGTTCTTC. Translated, it gives CASSVTSGREHEQFF.

Concerning this clonotype: At one end, the junction sequence differs from germline, possibly due to a read error. V gene TRBV20-1 combines with J gene TRBJ2-3; 12 bases are a match to TRBD2. The CDR3 covers 16 residues. Germline V lookup: CDR1 DFQATT, CDR2 SNEGSKA (reference sequence). The CDR3 coding sequence is TGTAGTGCTAGAGATAGAAGACTAGCGGGAGCAGATACGCAGTATTTT. Its translation: CSARDRRLAGADTQYF.